These T cell receptor beta chains were read from a single sample in a study of blood T cell repertoires in COVID-19. TCRdb keeps only in-frame clones here, not all; method: immunoSEQ multiplex PCR. Here the sample spans 220,000 or so clones, 82% being singletons. Sample: PBMCs or T cells enriched from blood (not recorded which). Receptors were obtained from a woman aged 55-69 years who had recovered from COVID-19. Both conserved end residues are part of each CDR3. Each record gives: D gene, clone size, CDR3 length, J gene, V gene, CDR3 protein, CDR3 DNA. A D gene is named only where the DNA matches it firmly. Clone size is given for some rows only: seen once, a few or many times, or a class if the clone is expanded.

D gene: TRBD1; clone size: few; CDR3 length: 16; J gene: TRBJ1-1; V gene: TRBV4-3; CDR3 protein: CASSQDGGTGVSEAFF; CDR3 DNA: TGCGCCAGCAGCCAAGATGGAGGGACAGGGGTAAGTGAAGCTTTCTTT
D gene: TRBD1; clone size: .; CDR3 length: 14; J gene: TRBJ1-2; V gene: TRBV19; CDR3 protein: CASSGQARDYGYTF; CDR3 DNA: TGTGCCAGTAGTGGACAGGCCCGCGACTATGGCTACACCTTC
D gene: TRBD1; clone size: few; CDR3 length: 13; J gene: TRBJ1-5; V gene: TRBV16; CDR3 protein: CASSPGGNQPQHF; CDR3 DNA: TGTGCCAGCAGCCCAGGGGGAAATCAGCCCCAGCATTTT
D gene: TRBD2; clone size: .; CDR3 length: 17; J gene: TRBJ2-2; V gene: TRBV7-9; CDR3 protein: CASRRTSGGLGAGELFF; CDR3 DNA: TGTGCCAGCAGACGGACTAGCGGGGGCCTAGGGGCCGGGGAGCTGTTTTTT
D gene: .; clone size: .; CDR3 length: 14; J gene: TRBJ2-1; V gene: TRBV5-1; CDR3 protein: CASSLGGDYNEQFF; CDR3 DNA: TGCGCCAGCAGCTTAGGGGGAGATTACAATGAGCAGTTCTTC
D gene: TRBD2; clone size: .; CDR3 length: 14; J gene: TRBJ2-2; V gene: TRBV29-1; CDR3 protein: CSVSQREVSGELFF; CDR3 DNA: TGCAGCGTTTCACAGCGGGAGGTTTCCGGGGAGCTGTTTTTT
D gene: .; clone size: .; CDR3 length: 15; J gene: TRBJ1-2; V gene: TRBV3-1/TRBV3-2; CDR3 protein: CASSQVAQGKYGYTF; CDR3 DNA: TGTGCCAGCAGCCAAGTGGCCCAGGGCAAATATGGCTACACCTTC
D gene: .; clone size: .; CDR3 length: 16; J gene: TRBJ2-2; V gene: TRBV5-6; CDR3 protein: CASSSPGGGPSGELFF; CDR3 DNA: TGTGCCAGCAGCTCCCCTGGAGGGGGCCCCTCCGGGGAGCTGTTTTTT
D gene: .; clone size: .; CDR3 length: 11; J gene: TRBJ1-1; V gene: TRBV29-1; CDR3 protein: CSLGGGTEAFF; CDR3 DNA: TGCAGCCTCGGGGGAGGCACTGAAGCTTTCTTT
D gene: .; clone size: .; CDR3 length: 13; J gene: TRBJ1-2; V gene: TRBV14; CDR3 protein: CASSQVGSYGYTF; CDR3 DNA: TGTGCCAGCAGCCAAGTCGGGAGCTATGGCTACACCTTC
D gene: .; clone size: .; CDR3 length: 12; J gene: TRBJ2-4; V gene: TRBV29-1; CDR3 protein: CSVGQEQNIQYF; CDR3 DNA: TGCAGCGTTGGACAGGAACAAAACATTCAGTACTTC
D gene: .; clone size: .; CDR3 length: 12; J gene: TRBJ2-3; V gene: TRBV5-5; CDR3 protein: CASSPRADTQYF; CDR3 DNA: TGTGCCAGCAGCCCACGAGCAGATACGCAGTATTTT
D gene: TRBD2; clone size: .; CDR3 length: 14; J gene: TRBJ2-3; V gene: TRBV25-1; CDR3 protein: CASSDRLASDTQYF; CDR3 DNA: TGTGCCAGCAGTGATCGACTAGCATCCGATACGCAGTATTTT
D gene: .; clone size: .; CDR3 length: 14; J gene: TRBJ1-2; V gene: TRBV7-9; CDR3 protein: CASSLAGGPRGYTF; CDR3 DNA: TGTGCCAGCAGCTTAGCGGGTGGCCCTAGGGGCTACACCTTC
D gene: .; clone size: .; CDR3 length: 12; J gene: TRBJ2-4; V gene: TRBV7-9; CDR3 protein: CASSLALNIQYF; CDR3 DNA: TGTGCCAGCAGCTTAGCCCTAAACATTCAGTACTTC
D gene: .; clone size: .; CDR3 length: 15; J gene: TRBJ2-3; V gene: TRBV7-3; CDR3 protein: CASSTRAWSGDTQYF; CDR3 DNA: TGTGCCAGCAGCACACGAGCGTGGTCTGGGGATACGCAGTATTTT
D gene: TRBD1; clone size: .; CDR3 length: 16; J gene: TRBJ1-6; V gene: TRBV6-1; CDR3 protein: CASSAGFRGRESPLHF; CDR3 DNA: TGTGCCAGCAGTGCCGGATTCAGGGGGCGTGAATCACCCCTCCACTTT
D gene: TRBD1; clone size: .; CDR3 length: 13; J gene: TRBJ1-6; V gene: TRBV7-9; CDR3 protein: CASSKGQHSPLHF; CDR3 DNA: TGTGCCAGCAGCAAGGGACAGCATTCACCCCTCCACTTT
D gene: TRBD1; clone size: .; CDR3 length: 16; J gene: TRBJ1-2; V gene: TRBV6-6; CDR3 protein: CASSYYGTGGNYGYTF; CDR3 DNA: TGTGCCAGCAGTTACTATGGGACAGGGGGCAACTATGGCTACACCTTC
D gene: .; clone size: .; CDR3 length: 13; J gene: TRBJ1-2; V gene: TRBV15; CDR3 protein: CATSRSKLYGYTF; CDR3 DNA: TGTGCCACCAGCAGATCAAAACTCTATGGCTACACCTTC
D gene: TRBD1; clone size: .; CDR3 length: 18; J gene: TRBJ2-7; V gene: TRBV6-2/TRBV6-3; CDR3 protein: CASSLNRYQTGFAVEQYF; CDR3 DNA: TGTGCCAGCAGCCTGAACCGGTATCAGACAGGGTTTGCTGTCGAGCAGTACTTC
D gene: TRBD1; clone size: once; CDR3 length: 15; J gene: TRBJ2-7; V gene: TRBV7-9; CDR3 protein: CASSLGQGAPYEQYF; CDR3 DNA: TGTGCCAGCAGCTTAGGACAGGGGGCTCCCTACGAGCAGTACTTC
D gene: TRBD2; clone size: .; CDR3 length: 17; J gene: TRBJ2-1; V gene: TRBV11-3; CDR3 protein: CASSLDSGLAANNEQFF; CDR3 DNA: TGTGCCAGCAGCTTAGACTCGGGACTAGCGGCCAACAATGAGCAGTTCTTC
D gene: TRBD2; clone size: .; CDR3 length: 14; J gene: TRBJ2-7; V gene: TRBV2; CDR3 protein: CASSEGTSLLEQYF; CDR3 DNA: TGTGCCAGCAGTGAAGGGACTAGCTTACTCGAGCAGTACTTC